This T cell receptor (beta chain) was captured by sequencing in a study of Graves' ophthalmopathy and Graves' hyperthyroidism. Notes on the study in general: Ophthalmopathy progression cases were predicted by the model with 70.59% sensitivity and 72% to 80% specificity.

A diagnosis was made from clinical symptoms together with serum thyroxine, TRAb, thyroid ultrasound and orbital computed tomography. Amplification targeted the TCR beta CDR3 regions, with RNA transcripts as the source material. Second-round multiplex PCR came after first-round RT-PCR with HTBI primers. TCRdb re-called the multiplex PCR reads with MiXCR, one entry per CDR3 protein. Among about 1.1 million distinct CDR3 sequences listed, about 36% were seen once. This CDR3 is built from 17 residues. Germline CDR1 reads SNHLY; CDR2 reads FYNNEI. With 2 bases clipped from V and 6 bases from J, the junction kept 13 bases outside the gene matches. As concerns this clonotype: Antigen specificity is unknown.

The clonotype originates from an adult man with Graves' hyperthyroidism. Sample: peripheral blood or thyroid tissue (not recorded which). This sequence joins TRBV2 and TRBJ1-1; 9 bases line up with TRBD1. The CDR3 DNA is TGTGCCAGCAGTGAAAGGGGGACAGGGTATAGGCGGGCTGAAGCTTTCTTT. Its protein product is CASSERGTGYRRAEAFF. Variable domain in full (rest from reference TRBV2 and TRBJ1-1): EPEVTQTPSHQVTQMGQEVILRCVPISNHLYFYWYRQILGQKVEFLVSFYNNEISEKSEIFDDQFSVERPDGSNFTLKIRSTKLEDSAMYFCASSERGTGYRRAEAFFGQGTRLTVV.